The 28 T cell receptor beta chains below come from one sample, sequenced in a study of sequential checkpoint blockade in melanoma. Treatment indicated: randomized to nivolumab then ipilimumab (arm A) or the reverse (arm B). Sequencing was performed with immunoSEQ multiplex PCR; in TCRdb, only in-frame clones are kept and a portion is missing. The sample contains 2,000 or so clones, 40% to 60% of which appear only once. Specimen: CD8+ T cells sorted from blood (inferred from file names), collected from a patient given nivolumab and ipilimumab in sequence. Source of these receptors: a human patient with melanoma. Some clones in this sample may be carry-over from other donors' samples.

This clone has a handful of counts. This chain links TRBV5-8 with TRBJ2-1; 9 positions agree with TRBD2. Germline values: CDR1 SGHTS, CDR2 YDEGEE. J lost 1 base, V lost 4 bases, and 6 bases had no gene match. The CDR3 runs to 16 residues. The CDR3 DNA is TGTGCCAGCAGCCAAGATAGCGGGGGATCCTACAATGAGCAGTTCTTC. Encoded protein: CASSQDSGGSYNEQFF.

V and J are TRBV4-1 and TRBJ2-7, with TRBD1 matching 9 bases. CDR1 and CDR2 (germline): MGHRA, YSYEKL. The length of the CDR3 is 15 residues. Trimming at V came to 5 bases and at J to 2 bases, leaving 7 bases not matched to a gene. CDR3: CASSIGQGITYEQYF. In DNA, the CDR3 is TGCGCCAGCAGCATCGGACAGGGGATAACCTACGAGCAGTACTTC.

The rearrangement joins TRBV7-6 to TRBJ2-3; 11 bases match TRBD2. CDR1 SGHVS and CDR2 FNYEAQ come from the germline V gene. The junction had 2 bases not matched to a gene; V was cut back by 5 bases and J by 1 base. This CDR3 is built from 15 residues. The CDR3 DNA follows: TGTGCCAGCAGCCAACTAGCGGGGGGCACAGATACGCAGTATTTT. It encodes CASSQLAGGTDTQYF.

The J gene is TRBJ2-7, the V gene TRBV27; no definite D call. This CDR3 region has 12 residues. Trimming pared 9 bases from V and 0 bases from J, leaving 9 bases between. From germline, CDR1 is MNHEY and CDR2 SMNVEV (reference sequence). In DNA form, the CDR3 reads TGTGCCAGTTACGTGAGCTCCTACGAGCAGTACTTC. Translated, it gives CASYVSSYEQYF.

The CDR3 sequence is CASSELQGGQGAGELFF. The CDR3 nucleotides are TGTGCCAGCAGTGAGCTACAGGGGGGACAGGGAGCCGGGGAGCTGTTTTTT. The chain couples TRBV6-1 to TRBJ2-2; 9 bases map to TRBD1. The V segment lost 3 bases and the J segment 6 bases; nucleotides outside the gene matches: 11. From germline, CDR1 is MNHNS and CDR2 SASEGT. The CDR3 has 17 amino acids.

The J gene is TRBJ1-1, the V gene TRBV14, with TRBD1 identical over 12 bases. Germline loops: CDR1 SGHDN, CDR2 FVKESK. V shed 4 bases and J 6 bases; nucleotides not matched to a gene: 6. This CDR3 spans 15 amino acids. The CDR3 is CASSPPGQGASEAFF. The CDR3 region has the DNA TGTGCCAGCAGCCCTCCGGGACAGGGGGCTTCTGAAGCTTTCTTT. The variable domain in full, with the rest retrieved from reference TRBV14 and TRBJ1-1, is EAGVTQFPSHSVIEKGQTVTLRCDPISGHDNLYWYRRVMGKEIKFLLHFVKESKQDESGMPNNRFLAERTGGTYSTLKVQPAELEDSGVYFCASSPPGQGASEAFFGQGTRLTVV.

This clone was found a few times. This CDR3 is CASSTSDRGDTEAFF. The CDR3 nucleotides are TGTGCCAGTAGTACCTCAGACAGGGGTGACACTGAAGCTTTCTTT. This chain connects TRBV19 to TRBJ1-1, with 8 nucleotides matching TRBD1. V trimming: 4 bases; J trimming: 3 bases; junction bases outside the gene matches: 7. The germline CDR1 and CDR2 sequences are LNHDA and SQIVND (reference sequence). The CDR3 extends over 15 amino acids.

In its sample, this clone was seen once. The chain recombines TRBV11-2 with TRBJ1-1; unclear D gene. The CDR3 runs to 13 residues. With 3 bases removed from V and 1 base from J, the gap between germline ends came to 6 bases. The V gene's germline CDR1 is SGHAT and CDR2 FQNNGV. The CDR3 DNA is TGTGCCAGCAGCTTTGGCCGGAACACTGAAGCTTTCTTT. Encoded protein: CASSFGRNTEAFF.

The V call is TRBV6-5, the J call TRBJ1-5, with TRBD1 as a possible D gene (5 bases). The V gene's germline CDR1 is MNHEY and CDR2 SVGAGI. V lost 0 bases to trimming and J lost 7 bases, with 13 bases between them. The CDR3 has 15 amino acids. CDR3 protein: CASSYSSGSRQPQHF. As DNA, the CDR3 is TGTGCCAGCAGTTACTCGTCAGGGTCAAGGCAGCCCCAGCATTTT.

This chain joins TRBV6-4 and TRBJ2-1; D remains unclear. This CDR3 spans 11 amino acids. Trimming removed 9 bases from V and 9 bases from J, with 12 bases in between. Per the germline V gene, CDR1 is MRHNA and CDR2 is SNTAGT. CDR3 in DNA: TGTGCCAGGCGGTGGCTCCTTGAGCAGTTCTTC. The encoded protein is CARRWLLEQFF.

By frequency in the sample, this clone is large. The CDR3 here is CASSLASFTGVSYEQYF. CDR3 bases: TGTGCCAGCAGCTTAGCGTCGTTTACAGGGGTCTCCTACGAGCAGTACTTC. J is TRBJ2-7 and V is TRBV7-2; 7 bases are a match to TRBD1. This CDR3 region has 17 residues. Germline trimming cut 0 bases from V and 0 bases from J; bases unmatched to any gene: 8. Germline CDR1 reads SGHTA; CDR2 reads FQGNSA.

The V gene is TRBV6-1, the J gene TRBJ2-1, with TRBD2 matching 9 bases. The CDR3 covers 17 residues. The V gene's germline CDR1 is MNHNS and CDR2 SASEGT. V trimming: 3 bases; J trimming: 0 bases; junction bases outside the gene matches: 6. The chain's CDR3 is CASSEDSGGTSYNEQFF. DNA of the CDR3: TGTGCCAGCAGTGAGGATAGCGGGGGTACCTCCTACAATGAGCAGTTCTTC.

The V gene is TRBV30, the J gene TRBJ1-5; D is unresolved. The CDR3 spans 15 residues. The germline V gene has CDR1 GTSNPN and CDR2 SVGIG (reference sequence). Trimming cost V 1 base and J 2 bases, with 12 bases left between them. The CDR3 DNA reads TGTGCCTGGAGTGAAAGGGAGGCAGGCAATCAGCCCCAGCATTTT. This sequence encodes CAWSEREAGNQPQHF.

In its sample, this clone is medium-sized (0.01 to 0.1%). The V gene is TRBV10-2, the J gene TRBJ1-2; tentatively, D is TRBD1 (5 bases). Trimming pared 4 bases from V and 4 bases from J, leaving 16 bases between. CDR1 WSHSY and CDR2 SAAADI come from the germline V gene. The CDR3 contains 15 residues. CDR3 nucleotides: TGCGCCAGCAGTGGTAGGGGCGTGGTATCCTATGGCTACACCTTC. Amino acid sequence: CASSGRGVVSYGYTF.

The chain combines TRBV5-6 with TRBJ2-1, with 11 bases identical to TRBD2. CDR3 size: 16 residues. Germline-derived CDR1 and CDR2 are SGHDT and YYEEEE. J lost 8 bases, V lost 2 bases, and 9 bases had no gene match. CDR3 region: CASSFGSGGAFDEQFF. CDR3 bases: TGTGCCAGCAGCTTCGGTAGCGGGGGGGCCTTCGATGAGCAGTTCTTC.

By share, this clone counts as hyperexpanded. The V and J genes are TRBV7-9 and TRBJ1-1; weak D call: TRBD1 (5 bases). Per germline, CDR1 SEHNR and CDR2 FQNEAQ (reference sequence). V lost 5 bases to trimming and J lost 7 bases, with 14 bases between them. CDR3 length: 13 amino acids. The CDR3 coding sequence is TGTGCCAGCAGCCGCCCTACGCAGGGTGAAGCTTTCTTT. This translates into CASSRPTQGEAFF.

The rearrangement uses TRBV5-1 and TRBJ2-1; maybe TRBD1 (5 bases). The germline V gene encodes CDR1 SGHRS and CDR2 YFSETQ. This CDR3 contains 15 residues. V shed 4 bases and J shed 0 bases, with 11 bases lying between them. CDR3 sequence reads: CASSPVDNSYNEQFF. The CDR3 region has the DNA TGCGCCAGCAGCCCCGTGGACAACTCCTACAATGAGCAGTTCTTC.

Turning to this clone: An end of the junction does not agree with germline; a read error may underlie this. Other nucleotide sequences in the sample specify the same CDR3. The CDR3 loop reads CASSLRGTSREQYF. The DNA for the CDR3 is TGCGCCAGCAGCTTACGGGGGACTAGCCGCGAGCAGTACTTC. This rearrangement joins TRBV13 to TRBJ2-7, with TRBD2 matching 9 bases. The CDR3 consists of 14 residues. The germline V gene has CDR1 PRHDT and CDR2 FYEKMQ (reference sequence). The variable domain in full, completed from reference TRBV13 and TRBJ2-7, reads AAGVIQSPRHLIKEKRETATLKCYPIPRHDTVYWYQQGPGQDPQFLISFYEKMQSDKGSIPDRFSAQQFSDYHSELNMSSLELGDSALYFCASSLRGTSREQYFGPGTRLTVT.

This clone occurred once. CDR3 protein: CASSLGSGGVFYGYTF. CDR3 DNA sequence: TGTGCCAGCAGCTTGGGTTCGGGGGGCGTCTTCTATGGCTACACCTTC. The V call is TRBV5-6, the J call TRBJ1-2, with a weak D call TRBD1 (6 bases). Germline V lookup: CDR1 SGHDT, CDR2 YYEEEE. Trimming cost V 0 bases and J 4 bases, with 16 bases left between them. This CDR3 comprises 16 residues.

This clone has only one observation. This sequence joins TRBV7-2 and TRBJ2-7; D is undetermined. The CDR3 sequence is 13 residues long. Trimming left V 1 base short and J 7 bases short, with 11 bases between. Looked up from germline, CDR1 is SGHTA and CDR2 is FQGNSA. CDR3 residues: CASSLVSEYEQYF. Here the CDR3 DNA reads TGTGCCAGCAGCTTAGTATCTGAGTATGAGCAGTACTTC.

The DNA of the CDR3 is TGTGCCTGGAGTGCTGGACTAGCGGGGGGCCTGGATGAGCAGTTCTTC. Translating gives CAWSAGLAGGLDEQFF. The V and J genes are TRBV30 and TRBJ2-1; TRBD2 aligns across 14 bases. The CDR3 has 16 residues. CDR1 GTSNPN and CDR2 SVGIG come from the germline V gene (reference sequence). The V segment lost 1 base and the J segment 8 bases; nucleotides outside the gene matches: 7.

A few counts support this clone. The chain combines TRBV2 with TRBJ1-1; D unclear. The V gene lost 5 bases and the J gene lost 7 bases, with 5 bases spanning the gap. The length of the CDR3 is 10 residues. The germline V gene encodes CDR1 SNHLY and CDR2 FYNNEI. Written as DNA, the CDR3 is TGTGCCAGCAGTTCAGGTGAAGCTTTCTTT. Translated: CASSSGEAFF. Supplemented by reference TRBV2 and TRBJ1-1, the full variable domain reads EPEVTQTPSHQVTQMGQEVILRCVPISNHLYFYWYRQILGQKVEFLVSFYNNEISEKSEIFDDQFSVERPDGSNFTLKIRSTKLEDSAMYFCASSSGEAFFGQGTRLTVV.

This clone was recorded a few times. The V call is TRBV5-1, the J call TRBJ2-7; D is possibly TRBD1 (5 bases). Trimming stripped 0 bases from V and 3 bases from J, with 13 bases between. Per germline, CDR1 SGHRS and CDR2 YFSETQ. The CDR3 length is 15 residues. The CDR3 coding sequence is TGCGCCAGCAGCTTGGAGGGGCGATGGGGCTACGAGCAGTACTTC. Protein: CASSLEGRWGYEQYF.

This clone has just a few counts. The chain uses TRBV6-1 and TRBJ1-5; D is unresolved. CDR1 is MNHNS and CDR2 is SASEGT in the germline V gene. V shed 4 bases and J shed 0 bases, with 10 bases lying between them. CDR3 length: 15 amino acids. The CDR3 DNA reads TGTGCCAGCAGTGGAACAGCAGATAGCAATCAGCCCCAGCATTTT. Protein product: CASSGTADSNQPQHF.

The V gene is TRBV4-2, the J gene TRBJ1-5; D is uncertain. The CDR3 loop spans 13 amino acids. V was shortened by 5 bases and J by 0 bases, with 5 bases between the two germline ends. Germline V CDR1 and CDR2: LGHNA, YNFKEQ. CDR3 loop: CASSSDSNQPQHF. The DNA for the CDR3 is TGTGCCAGCAGCTCAGATAGCAATCAGCCCCAGCATTTT.

This clone has a single count. The J gene is TRBJ2-2, the V gene TRBV27; TRBD2 is a possible D gene (5 bases). The CDR3 is made up of 12 amino acids. V was clipped by 4 bases and J by 7 bases, with 7 bases between them. Germline loops: CDR1 MNHEY, CDR2 SMNVEV (reference sequence). In DNA form, the CDR3 reads TGTGCCAGCAGTTCGGGGATCGGGGAGCTGTTTTTT. Translated, it gives CASSSGIGELFF.

V usage is TRBV19 and J usage is TRBJ2-3; weak D call: TRBD2 (6 bases). The germline V gene encodes CDR1 LNHDA and CDR2 SQIVND (reference sequence). The CDR3 consists of 15 residues. V was cut by 7 bases and J by 1 base, with 15 bases left in between. The CDR3 DNA sequence: TGTGCCAGTACCCCCGGGACTTTCGGCACAGATACGCAGTATTTT. Translating gives CASTPGTFGTDTQYF.

This clone came up a few times. V and J are TRBV6-1 and TRBJ1-2; tentatively, D is TRBD1 (5 bases). Trimming removed 2 bases at V and 7 bases at J, with 17 bases between. Germline V lookup: CDR1 MNHNS, CDR2 SASEGT. The CDR3 has 15 residues. In DNA form, the CDR3 reads TGTGCCAGCAGTGAACCCCAGGGTGTGCCACGTGGCTACACCTTC. It encodes CASSEPQGVPRGYTF.